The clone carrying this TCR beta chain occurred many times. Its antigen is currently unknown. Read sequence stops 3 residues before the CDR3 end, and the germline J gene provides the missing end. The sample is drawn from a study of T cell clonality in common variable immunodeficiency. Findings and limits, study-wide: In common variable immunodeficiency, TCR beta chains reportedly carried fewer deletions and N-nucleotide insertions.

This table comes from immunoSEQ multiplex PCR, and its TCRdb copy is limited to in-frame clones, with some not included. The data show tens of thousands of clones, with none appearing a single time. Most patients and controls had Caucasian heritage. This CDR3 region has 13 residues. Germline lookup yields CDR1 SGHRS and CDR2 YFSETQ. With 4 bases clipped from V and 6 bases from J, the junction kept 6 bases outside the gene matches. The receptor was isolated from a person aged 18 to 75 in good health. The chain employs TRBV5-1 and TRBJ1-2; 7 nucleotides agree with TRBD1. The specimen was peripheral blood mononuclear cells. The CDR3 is CASSMEQGHGYTF. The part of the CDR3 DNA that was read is TGCGCCAGCAGCATGGAACAGGGGCATGGC.